This T cell receptor (beta chain) was identified during a study of CD8+CD57+ T cells in acquired aplastic anemia. Study-wide background: 3 to 3.5 ug was the average amount of DNA from sorted CD4+ and CD8+ cells. Study-level findings and limits: Between patients and controls, approximately 29 CD8+ CDR3 sequences were found in common. Significant differences in CD8+ Simpson's diversity were not observed between patients and controls.

About this clonotype: Antigen: not known.

Germline CDR1 is SNHLY and CDR2 is FYNNEI. This CDR3 is 13 amino acids long. The V gene end was trimmed by 10 bases and the J gene end by 11 bases; junction bases not matched to a gene: 14. Genomic DNA provided the template from which TCR beta VDJ and CDR3 profiles were obtained. One entry per CDR3 protein results from TCRdb running MiXCR on the reads. The repertoire holds 150,000 to 200,000 distinct CDR3 sequences, with 48% as singletons. Patients chosen for sequencing had shown CD8+CD57+ cell expansion by flow cytometry. Blood sampling was performed on the patients, and none of them had received therapy by then.

The specimen sequenced was sorted CD4+, CD8+, or CD8+CD57+ T cells (not recorded which) from PBMCs. The clonotype originates from a human donor with aplastic anemia. This chain joins TRBV2 and TRBJ2-5, with 9 bases identical to TRBD1. CDR3 DNA sequence: TGTGCCATTGCGGGACAGGGTCAGGGAGAGCAGTACTTC. It yields the protein CAIAGQGQGEQYF. The full variable domain, with the rest looked up from reference TRBV2 and TRBJ2-5, is EPEVTQTPSHQVTQMGQEVILRCVPISNHLYFYWYRQILGQKVEFLVSFYNNEISEKSEIFDDQFSVERPDGSNFTLKIRSTKLEDSAMYFCAIAGQGQGEQYFGPGTRLLVL.